The clone carrying this T cell receptor beta chain has just a few counts. CDR1 is LGHNT and CDR2 is FRNRAP in the germline V gene. Trimming removed 7 bases from V and 3 bases from J, with 16 bases in between. The CDR3 covers 15 residues. This sample is drawn from a study of blood T cell repertoires in COVID-19. Clones were read by immunoSEQ multiplex PCR, and TCRdb kept only the in-frame ones, dropping some. The sample comprises a few hundred thousand clones, about 82% of which are singletons, and approximately 5.1% rests with the top ten. The specimen sequenced was peripheral blood. The chain couples TRBV12-5 to TRBJ1-5; D may be TRBD1 (5 bases). This clonotype originated in a man aged 50 to 59 with active or convalescent COVID-19. The CDR3 reads CASAPRGTVNQPQHF. CDR3 nucleotides: TGTGCTAGTGCCCCCCGCGGGACGGTCAATCAGCCCCAGCATTTT.